This T cell receptor (beta chain) was profiled in a study of tumor-infiltrating lymphocytes in oesophageal squamous cell carcinoma. TCRdb reanalysed the PCR reads using MiXCR and keeps one entry per CDR3 protein. The table has about 15,000 distinct CDR3 sequences, under 60% seen once. This CDR3 has 13 amino acids. Germline V gene sequence: CDR1 SGHVS, CDR2 FQNEAQ. The V gene is TRBV7-8, the J gene TRBJ2-5; TRBD1 agrees at 7 bases. The closer fit of TRBJ1-1 to the DNA end suggests the J call may be wrong. Sequencing was carried out using blood. This TCR was sampled from a male donor with esophageal squamous cell carcinoma. Here the CDR3 reads CASSLTGETEAFF. CDR3 bases: TGTGCCAGCAGCTTAACAGGGGAGACTGAAGCTTTCTTT.